This TCR beta chain is from a study of T cell repertoires in cytomegalovirus infection. Background on the study: Shared public TCR beta signatures pointed to both CMV infection and a matching HLA type. Study findings and constraints: Dominating the ex vivo response were TCR beta clonotypes that were CMV-specific and HLA-C-restricted. Adding up the frequency of public TCR beta families identified people who carried CMV plus the relevant HLA.

The CDR3 spans 14 residues. CDR1 is SGHVS and CDR2 is FNYEAQ in the germline V gene. Trimming took 6 bases from V and 5 from J, leaving 16 bases between them. As to this clonotype: Its matching antigen is unknown. The final CDR3 position lacks the conserved phenylalanine or tryptophan, pointing to a likely read error.

TCRdb re-called the reads through MiXCR, storing one row per CDR3 protein. The repertoire consists of 830,000 or so distinct CDR3 sequences, with 32% occurring once and the leading ten covering over 10%. The sample consisted of cultured CD8+ T cells from PBMCs, taken from culture after CMV antigen stimulation. The sequence came from a human donor in good health (CMV status not recorded). Some clones in this sample may be carry-over from other donors' samples. J is TRBJ2-5 and V is TRBV7-6; TRBD1 is a possible D gene (5 bases). DNA of the CDR3: TGTGCCAGCAGGCCTTATGGTTCAGGGGAGACCCAGTACTCC. This gives the protein CASRPYGSGETQYS.